The entry below gives a single T cell receptor beta chain sequence along with its context. Participants' reported clinical history set cohort assignment. This entry is derived from a study of blood T cell repertoires in COVID-19. Study-level background: PBMCs, B-cell-depleted T cells, or T cells were the source of the cDNA or gDNA that made up the material.

In the source study's methods: Nucleated cell number was recorded as an estimate derived from reference gene primer amplification. Produced via immunoSEQ multiplex PCR; TCRdb's table is partial and in-frame only. V, J and clone size are those of that table, while D and trimming were read from the DNA. Here the sample spans under 200,000 clones, approximately 80% being singletons. Sequencing used PBMCs or T cells enriched from blood (not recorded which). The receptor was derived from a woman aged 55-69 years with acute COVID-19.

CDR3 coding DNA: TGTGCCAGCAGGGAGGGATCCGAGCAGTACTTC. Amino acids: CASREGSEQYF. The rearrangement links TRBV6-5 to TRBJ2-7, with D maybe TRBD2 (6 bases). V was trimmed by 6 bases and J by 6 bases, leaving 9 bases between them. The CDR3 spans 11 residues. The germline CDR1 and CDR2 sequences are MNHEY and SVGAGI.